Presented here are 14 T cell receptor beta chains from one specimen sequenced in a study of shared clonotypes between healthy human individuals. Measured with immunoSEQ multiplex PCR; TCRdb has only the in-frame clones, and not every one. The table has approximately 1,500,000 clones, around 98% seen once. Sequences were obtained from naive CD4+ T cells sorted from blood. Subset of the sample: CD45RA+ positively selected. These receptors originate from a man aged 30 to 39 in good health.

This CDR3 reads CASSVEARAGTDTQYF. DNA of the CDR3: TGTGCCAGCAGCGTAGAAGCACGGGCTGGAACAGATACGCAGTATTTT. The rearrangement joins TRBV9 to TRBJ2-3; D is undetermined. V dropped 0 bases and J dropped 3 bases, with 14 bases sitting between them. The CDR3 consists of 16 residues. Germline lookup yields CDR1 SGDLS and CDR2 YYNGEE.

CDR3 nucleotide sequence: TGTGCCAGCAGTGATGCGACGGCTTCTCGGGACAATGAGCAGTTCTTC. As protein: CASSDATASRDNEQFF. This sequence joins TRBV25-1 and TRBJ2-1; the D is unclear. Trimming left V 3 bases short and J 5 bases short, with 17 bases between. CDR3 length equals 16 residues. Germline V gives CDR1 MGHDK, CDR2 SYGVNS.

The chain carries TRBV11-2 and TRBJ2-1, with TRBD1 matching over 9 bases. Germline trimming cut 5 bases from V and 6 bases from J; bases unmatched to any gene: 11. Germline CDR1 SGHAT, CDR2 FQNNGV. CDR3 length: 16 residues. The CDR3 DNA sequence: TGTGCCAGCAGCCGAATGGGACAGGGTACTTTCAATGAGCAGTTCTTC. Its protein is CASSRMGQGTFNEQFF.

This clone was seen only once. The chain links TRBV7-9 to TRBJ2-7; D call uncertain. CDR3 size: 15 residues. Germline V gene sequence: CDR1 SEHNR, CDR2 FQNEAQ (reference sequence). Trimming pared 1 base from V and 6 bases from J, leaving 16 bases between. CDR3 nucleotides: TGTGCCAGCAGCTTAGTTTTGGGCATCCTAGGCGAGCAGTACTTC. It yields the protein CASSLVLGILGEQYF.

This rearrangement joins TRBV9 to TRBJ1-1; D perhaps matches TRBD1 (5 bases). This CDR3 is built from 15 residues. Between the trimmed V and J ends, which lost 0 bases and 5 bases, there was a span of 14 bases. Germline CDR1 SGDLS, CDR2 YYNGEE. CDR3 DNA: TGTGCCAGCAGCGTAGTAAGGGGTGGTTATACTGAAGCTTTCTTT. Translated, it gives CASSVVRGGYTEAFF. The full variable domain, its missing parts supplied by reference TRBV9 and TRBJ1-1, is DSGVTQTPKHLITATGQRVTLRCSPRSGDLSVYWYQQSLDQGLQFLIQYYNGEERAKGNILERFSAQQFPDLHSELNLSSLELGDSALYFCASSVVRGGYTEAFFGQGTRLTVV.

About this clone itself: One junction end disagrees with the germline gene, perhaps due to a read error. The CDR3 region has the DNA TGTGCCAGCAGTTTGTTTCAGGGAGCCCAAAACATTCAGTACTTC. This codes for CASSLFQGAQNIQYF. The chain links TRBV27 to TRBJ2-4, with D possibly called TRBD1 or TRBD2 (5 bases each). Germline lookup yields CDR1 MNHEY and CDR2 SMNVEV (reference sequence). This CDR3 has 15 residues.

V gene TRBV28 combines with J gene TRBJ2-5; D possibly corresponds to TRBD2 (6 bases). V lost 1 base and J lost 1, with 22 bases in between. Germline V gene data show CDR1 as MDHEN and CDR2 as SYDVKM. The CDR3 covers 19 residues. CDR3 in amino acids: CASSLFWWMAGSSQETQYF. The CDR3 region has the DNA TGTGCCAGCAGTTTATTTTGGTGGATGGCGGGATCCAGCCAAGAGACCCAGTACTTC.

This chain connects TRBV10-2 to TRBJ2-2, with 9 nucleotides matching TRBD2. V lost 7 bases to trimming and J lost 5 bases; unmatched junction nucleotides: 5. The CDR3 has 14 residues. CDR1 and CDR2 from the germline V gene are WSHSY and SAAADI. CDR3 loop: CASNRGRETGELFF. CDR3 in DNA: TGCGCCAGCAATCGCGGGAGGGAAACCGGGGAGCTGTTTTTT.

The chain couples TRBV4-1 to TRBJ1-1; tentative D call: TRBD1 (6 bases). Trimming removed 5 bases at V and 2 bases at J, with 15 bases between. The germline gives CDR1 MGHRA, CDR2 YSYEKL. This CDR3 has 15 residues. CDR3 region: CASSAISGVNTEAFF. CDR3 nucleotide sequence: TGCGCCAGCAGCGCGATCTCAGGGGTCAACACTGAAGCTTTCTTT.

The chain uses TRBV5-1 and TRBJ1-1; 10 bases line up with TRBD1. With V trimmed by 6 bases and J by 1 base, 3 bases remained unmatched. This CDR3 contains 14 residues. Per germline, CDR1 SGHRS and CDR2 YFSETQ. The CDR3 nucleotides read TGCGCCAGCAAGCGGGACAGGGGGAACACTGAAGCTTTCTTT. Translating it yields CASKRDRGNTEAFF.

This chain joins TRBV18 and TRBJ2-7; weak D call: TRBD1 (5 bases). Germline values: CDR1 KGHSH, CDR2 LQKENI. This CDR3 region has 13 residues. The V end was cut by 5 bases, the J end by 4 bases, with 12 bases between. CDR3 coding DNA: TGTGCCAGCTCAAATCTAGGGGTTTACGAGCAGTACTTC. It is translated as CASSNLGVYEQYF.

J is TRBJ2-5 and V is TRBV5-1; TRBD1 aligns across 8 bases. Germline CDR1 SGHRS, CDR2 YFSETQ. The CDR3 totals 13 residues. The CDR3 region has the DNA TGCGCTGCGGCCAGGGGGCCCGAGGAGACCCAGTACTTC. The encoded protein is CAAARGPEETQYF.

This chain connects TRBV11-1 to TRBJ2-7; possibly TRBD1 or TRBD2 for D (6 bases each). There are 13 residues in the CDR3. Trimming cost V 5 bases and J 6 bases, with 14 bases left between them. Germline CDR1 is SGHAT and CDR2 is FQDESV (reference sequence). The CDR3 loop reads CASSLRTAGEQYF. The CDR3 DNA follows: TGTGCCAGCAGCCTCCGGACAGCGGGCGAGCAGTACTTC.

The chain couples TRBV7-2 to TRBJ2-7; D ambiguous. The CDR3 runs 13 residues. Germline CDR1 and CDR2: SGHTA and FQGNSA. Trimming stripped 3 bases from V and 3 bases from J, with 9 bases between. CDR3 in amino acids: CASSFRPGYEQYF. In nucleotides, the CDR3 is TGTGCCAGCAGCTTTAGGCCGGGCTACGAGCAGTACTTC.